This entry concerns a single T cell receptor (beta chain). This sample is part of a study of blood T cell repertoires in COVID-19. For the study at large: Both acute and convalescent COVID-19 samples were obtained from the United States, Italy and Spain. Nucleic acid was either cDNA or gDNA, and it came from T cells, B-cell-depleted T cells, or PBMCs.

Authors' processing steps: Estimation of nucleated cell counts relied on the amplification of reference gene primers. Sequenced by immunoSEQ multiplex PCR; TCRdb stores in-frame clones only, minus some. The D gene and trimming were derived from the DNA, and the V and J assignments and clone size from that table. Of 150,000 to 200,000 clones in the sample, approximately 79% were seen once. Germline V lookup: CDR1 LNHDA, CDR2 SQIVND (reference sequence). The CDR3 runs to 12 residues. V was clipped by 1 base and J by 5 bases, with 5 bases between them. Sequenced input: peripheral blood. The receptor was derived from a man in his fifties or sixties with active or convalescent COVID-19. The chain links TRBV19 to TRBJ1-1; D gene unclear. CDR3 protein: CASSIGVTEAFF. In DNA form, the CDR3 reads TGTGCCAGTAGTATAGGCGTGACTGAAGCTTTCTTT.